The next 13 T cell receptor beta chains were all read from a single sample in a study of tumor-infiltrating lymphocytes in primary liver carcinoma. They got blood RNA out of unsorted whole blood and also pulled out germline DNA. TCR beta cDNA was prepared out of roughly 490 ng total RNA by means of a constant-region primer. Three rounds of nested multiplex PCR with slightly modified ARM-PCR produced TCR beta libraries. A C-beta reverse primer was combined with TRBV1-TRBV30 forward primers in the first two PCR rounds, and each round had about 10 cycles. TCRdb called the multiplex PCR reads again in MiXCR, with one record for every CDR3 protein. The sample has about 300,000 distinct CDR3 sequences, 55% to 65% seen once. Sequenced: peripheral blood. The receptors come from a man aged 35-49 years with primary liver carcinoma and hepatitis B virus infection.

This CDR3 is CASSPGLAYQETQYF. The DNA for the CDR3 is TGTGCCAGCAGCCCGGGACTAGCGTACCAAGAGACCCAGTACTTC. V gene TRBV5-6 combines with J gene TRBJ2-5, with TRBD2 matching over 10 bases. From germline, CDR1 is SGHDT and CDR2 YYEEEE. CDR3 size: 15 residues. V gave up 4 bases and J gave up 0 bases; unmatched junction bases: 3. Based on the CDR3 plus reference TRBV5-6 and TRBJ2-5, the full variable domain is DAGVTQSPTHLIKTRGQQVTLRCSPKSGHDTVSWYQQALGQGPQFIFQYYEEEERQRGNFPDRFSGHQFPNYSSELNVNALLLGDSALYLCASSPGLAYQETQYFGPGTRLLVL.

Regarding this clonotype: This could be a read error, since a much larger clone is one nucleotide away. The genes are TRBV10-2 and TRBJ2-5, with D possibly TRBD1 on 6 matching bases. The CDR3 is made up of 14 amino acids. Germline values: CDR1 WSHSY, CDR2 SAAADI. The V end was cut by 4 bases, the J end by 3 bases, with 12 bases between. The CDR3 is CASSGRAGEETQYF. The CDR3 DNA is TGCGCCAGCAGTGGGCGGGCAGGGGAAGAGACCCAGTACTTC.

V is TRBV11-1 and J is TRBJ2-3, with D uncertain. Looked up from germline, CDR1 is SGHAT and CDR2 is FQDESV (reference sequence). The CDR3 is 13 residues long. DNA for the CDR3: TGTGGCAGTAGCCCCGACTGGAAAGATACGCAGTATTTT. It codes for CGSSPDWKDTQYF.

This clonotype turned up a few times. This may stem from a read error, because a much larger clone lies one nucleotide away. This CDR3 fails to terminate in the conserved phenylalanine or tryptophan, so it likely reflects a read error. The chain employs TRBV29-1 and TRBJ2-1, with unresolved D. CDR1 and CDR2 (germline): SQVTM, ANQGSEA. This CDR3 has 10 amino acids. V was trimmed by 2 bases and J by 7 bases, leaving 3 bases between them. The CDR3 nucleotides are TGCAGCGTTGAACGGAATGAGCAGTTCCTC. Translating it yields CSVERNEQFL.

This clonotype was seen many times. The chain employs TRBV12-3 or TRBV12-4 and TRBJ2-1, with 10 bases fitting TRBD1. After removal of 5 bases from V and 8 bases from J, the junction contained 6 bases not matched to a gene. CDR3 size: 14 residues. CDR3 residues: CASSTGTGDHEQFF. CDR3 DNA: TGTGCCAGCAGTACCGGGACAGGGGACCATGAGCAGTTCTTC.

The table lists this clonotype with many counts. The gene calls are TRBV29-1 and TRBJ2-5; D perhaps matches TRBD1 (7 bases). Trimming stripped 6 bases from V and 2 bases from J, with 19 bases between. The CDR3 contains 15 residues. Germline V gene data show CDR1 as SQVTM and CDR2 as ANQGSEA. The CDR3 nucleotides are TGCAGCGTGCGGACAGGCGGGACGCCACAAGAGACCCAGTACTTC. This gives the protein CSVRTGGTPQETQYF.

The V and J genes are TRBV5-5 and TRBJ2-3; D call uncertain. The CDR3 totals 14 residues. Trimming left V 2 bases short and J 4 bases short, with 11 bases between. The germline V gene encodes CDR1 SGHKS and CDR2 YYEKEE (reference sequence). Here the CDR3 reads CASSFSPSPDTQYF. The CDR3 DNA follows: TGTGCCAGCAGCTTCTCTCCCTCGCCAGATACGCAGTATTTT.

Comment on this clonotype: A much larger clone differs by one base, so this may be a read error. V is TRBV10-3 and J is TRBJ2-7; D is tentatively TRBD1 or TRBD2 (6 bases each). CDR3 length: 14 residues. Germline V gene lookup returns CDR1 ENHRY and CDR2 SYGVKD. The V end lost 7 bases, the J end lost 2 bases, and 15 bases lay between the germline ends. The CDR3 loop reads CAITDRGAAYEQYF. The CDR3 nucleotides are TGTGCCATCACTGATAGGGGGGCAGCCTACGAGCAGTACTTC.

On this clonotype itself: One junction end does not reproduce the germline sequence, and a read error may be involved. CDR3 coding DNA: TGTGCTAGCAGCCCAAAGCCAGGGACAGGGTACGCAGAGACCCAGTACTTC. It codes for CASSPKPGTGYAETQYF. The rearrangement links TRBV28 to TRBJ2-5, with 9 nucleotides matching TRBD1. CDR1 MDHEN and CDR2 SYDVKM come from the germline V gene. This CDR3 has 17 residues.

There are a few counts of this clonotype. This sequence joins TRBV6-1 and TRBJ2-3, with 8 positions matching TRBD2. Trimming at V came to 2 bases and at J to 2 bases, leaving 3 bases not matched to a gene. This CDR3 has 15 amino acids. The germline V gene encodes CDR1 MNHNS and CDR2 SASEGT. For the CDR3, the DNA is TGTGCCAGCAGTGAATTTAGCGGGGTCACAGATACGCAGTATTTT. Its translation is CASSEFSGVTDTQYF.

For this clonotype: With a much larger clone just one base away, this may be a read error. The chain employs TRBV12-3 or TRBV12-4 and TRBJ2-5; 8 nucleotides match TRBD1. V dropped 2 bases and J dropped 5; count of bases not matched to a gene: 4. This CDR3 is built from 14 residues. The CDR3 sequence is CASSLSGDRETQYF. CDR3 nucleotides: TGTGCCAGCAGTTTATCGGGGGACAGGGAGACCCAGTACTTC.

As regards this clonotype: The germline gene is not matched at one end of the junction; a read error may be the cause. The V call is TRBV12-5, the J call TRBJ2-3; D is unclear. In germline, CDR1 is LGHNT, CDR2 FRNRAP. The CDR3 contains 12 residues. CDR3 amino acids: CANGLVEDTQYF. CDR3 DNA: TGTGCTAATGGTTTGGTAGAAGATACGCAGTATTTT.

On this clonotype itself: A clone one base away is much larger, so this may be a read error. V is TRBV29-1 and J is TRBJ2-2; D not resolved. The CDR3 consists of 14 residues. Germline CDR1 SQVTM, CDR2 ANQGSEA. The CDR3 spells CRVEDVQNTGELFF. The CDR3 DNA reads TGCAGAGTTGAAGATGTCCAGAACACCGGGGAGCTGTTTTTT.